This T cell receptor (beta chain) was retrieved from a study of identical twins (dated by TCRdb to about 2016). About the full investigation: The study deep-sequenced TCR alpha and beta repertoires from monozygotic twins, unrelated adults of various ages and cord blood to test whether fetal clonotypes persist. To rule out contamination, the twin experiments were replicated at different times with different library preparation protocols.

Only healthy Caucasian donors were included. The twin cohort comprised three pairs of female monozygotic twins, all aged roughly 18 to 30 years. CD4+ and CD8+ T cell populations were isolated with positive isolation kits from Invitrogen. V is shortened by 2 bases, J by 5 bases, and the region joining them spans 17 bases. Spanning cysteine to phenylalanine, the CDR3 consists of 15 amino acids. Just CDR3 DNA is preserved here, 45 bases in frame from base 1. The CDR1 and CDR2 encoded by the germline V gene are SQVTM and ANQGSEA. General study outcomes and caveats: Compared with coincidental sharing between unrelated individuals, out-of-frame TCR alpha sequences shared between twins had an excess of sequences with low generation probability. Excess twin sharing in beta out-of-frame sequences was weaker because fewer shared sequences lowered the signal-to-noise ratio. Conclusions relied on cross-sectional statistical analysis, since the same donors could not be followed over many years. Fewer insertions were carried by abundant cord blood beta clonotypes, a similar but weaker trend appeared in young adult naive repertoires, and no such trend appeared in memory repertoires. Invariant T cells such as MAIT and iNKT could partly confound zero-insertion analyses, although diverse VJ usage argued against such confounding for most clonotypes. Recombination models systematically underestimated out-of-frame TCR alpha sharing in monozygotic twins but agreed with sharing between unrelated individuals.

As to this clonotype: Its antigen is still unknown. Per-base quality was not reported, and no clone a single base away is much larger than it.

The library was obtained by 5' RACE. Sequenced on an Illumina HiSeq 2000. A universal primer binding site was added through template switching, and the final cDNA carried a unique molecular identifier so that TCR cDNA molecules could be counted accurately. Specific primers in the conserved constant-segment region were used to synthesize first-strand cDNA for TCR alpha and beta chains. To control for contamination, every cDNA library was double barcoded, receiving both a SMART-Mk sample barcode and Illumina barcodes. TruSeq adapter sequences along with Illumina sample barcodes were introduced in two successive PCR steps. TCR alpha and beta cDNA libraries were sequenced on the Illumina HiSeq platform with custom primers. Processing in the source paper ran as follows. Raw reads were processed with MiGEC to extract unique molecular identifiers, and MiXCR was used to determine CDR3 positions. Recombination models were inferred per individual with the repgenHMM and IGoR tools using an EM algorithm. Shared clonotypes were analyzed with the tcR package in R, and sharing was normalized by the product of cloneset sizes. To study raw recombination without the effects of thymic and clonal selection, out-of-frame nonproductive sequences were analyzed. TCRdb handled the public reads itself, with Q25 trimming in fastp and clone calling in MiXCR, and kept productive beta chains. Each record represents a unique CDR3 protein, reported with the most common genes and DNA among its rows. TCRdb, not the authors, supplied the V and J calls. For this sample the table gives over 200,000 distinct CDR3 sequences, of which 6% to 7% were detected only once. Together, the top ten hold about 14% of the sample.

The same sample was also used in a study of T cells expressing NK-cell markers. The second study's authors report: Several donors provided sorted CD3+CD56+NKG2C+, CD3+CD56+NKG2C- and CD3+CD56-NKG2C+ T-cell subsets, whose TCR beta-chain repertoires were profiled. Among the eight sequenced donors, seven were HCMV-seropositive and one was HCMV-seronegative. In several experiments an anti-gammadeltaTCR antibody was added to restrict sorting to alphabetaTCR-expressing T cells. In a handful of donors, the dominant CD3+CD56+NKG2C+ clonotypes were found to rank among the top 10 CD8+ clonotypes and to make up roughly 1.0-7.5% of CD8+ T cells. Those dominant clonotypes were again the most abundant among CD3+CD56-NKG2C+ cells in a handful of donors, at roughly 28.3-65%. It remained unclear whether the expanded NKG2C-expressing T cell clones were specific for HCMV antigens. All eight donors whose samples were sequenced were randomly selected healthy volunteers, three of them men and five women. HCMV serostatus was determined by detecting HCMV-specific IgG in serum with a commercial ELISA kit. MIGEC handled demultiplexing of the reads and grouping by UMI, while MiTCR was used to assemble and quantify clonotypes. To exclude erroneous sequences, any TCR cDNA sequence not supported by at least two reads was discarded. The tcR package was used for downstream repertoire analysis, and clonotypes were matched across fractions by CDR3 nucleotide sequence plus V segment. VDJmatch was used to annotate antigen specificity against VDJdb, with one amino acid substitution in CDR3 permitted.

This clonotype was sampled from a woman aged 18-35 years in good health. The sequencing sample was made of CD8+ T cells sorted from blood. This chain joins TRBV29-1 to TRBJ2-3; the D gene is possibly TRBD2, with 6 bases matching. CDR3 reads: CSVELRRDGGDTQYF. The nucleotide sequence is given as TGCAGCGTTGAATTGAGGCGGGACGGGGGAGATACGCAGTATTTT.